This T cell receptor beta chain was observed in a study of blood T cells in healthy people across ages. Donation came from healthy Caucasian individuals in Russia who were aged roughly 6 to 95. Researchers report isolating at least 6.5 million PBMCs per sample. Extraction yielded at least 5 micrograms of total RNA per sample. Trimming pared 6 bases from V and 4 bases from J, leaving 12 bases between. Per germline, CDR1 MNHEY and CDR2 SMNVEV (reference sequence). This CDR3 has 13 amino acids. A second about 7 to 11 cycle PCR used barcoded and J-beta primers. CDR3-containing paired-end reads numbering at least 2.5 million came from each sample. MiXCR, applied by TCRdb to the 5' RACE reads, yields one record per CDR3 protein. The repertoire consists of over 600,000 distinct CDR3 sequences, with more than 55% occurring once and the leading ten covering roughly 26%.

Sequenced material: blood. The V gene is TRBV27, the J gene TRBJ1-1; D gene ambiguous. The TCR was taken from a man aged 35-49 years in good health. CDR3 residues: CASSPNLGTEAFF. The CDR3, as DNA: TGTGCCAGCAGCCCGAATTTAGGCACTGAAGCTTTCTTT.